These T cell receptor beta chains were read from a single sample in a study of PD-L1 blockade in urothelial cancer. The protocol was immunoSEQ multiplex PCR, while the TCRdb copy is restricted to in-frame clones and leaves out a portion. The data contain 100,000 to 150,000 clones, about 84% of them singletons. Sequencing used PBMCs, obtained around atezolizumab (anti-PD-L1) treatment. Source of these receptors: a man in his fifties with urothelial cancer. Each CDR3 is given with its conserved first and last residue. D genes are given only for firm matches. Clone size is given for some rows only: seen once, a few or many times, or a class if the clone is expanded.

d_gene: NA; abundance: NA; v_gene: TRBV7-9; j_gene: TRBJ1-3; CDR3aa: CASSPRGAGQRGNTIYF; CDR3nt: TGTGCCAGCAGCCCTCGCGGTGCTGGACAGAGAGGAAACACCATATATTTT
d_gene: TRBD1; abundance: NA; v_gene: TRBV28; j_gene: TRBJ2-7; CDR3aa: CASSLGPRTGGYEQYF; CDR3nt: TGTGCCAGCAGTTTGGGCCCCCGGACAGGGGGCTACGAGCAGTACTTC
d_gene: TRBD1; abundance: NA; v_gene: TRBV7-9; j_gene: TRBJ2-7; CDR3aa: CASSLVWQGAYEQYF; CDR3nt: TGTGCCAGCAGCTTAGTATGGCAGGGGGCTTACGAGCAGTACTTC
d_gene: TRBD1; abundance: few; v_gene: TRBV7-9; j_gene: TRBJ2-7; CDR3aa: CASSSGTGSTYEQYF; CDR3nt: TGTGCCAGCAGCTCCGGGACAGGGTCGACCTACGAGCAGTACTTC
d_gene: TRBD2; abundance: NA; v_gene: TRBV9; j_gene: TRBJ2-1; CDR3aa: CASSVDPAGALSEQFF; CDR3nt: TGTGCCAGCAGCGTAGATCCAGCGGGAGCCTTATCTGAGCAGTTCTTC
d_gene: NA; abundance: NA; v_gene: TRBV9; j_gene: TRBJ2-6; CDR3aa: CASSVDPGGTGANVLTF; CDR3nt: TGTGCCAGCAGCGTAGATCCAGGGGGGACTGGGGCCAACGTCCTGACTTTC
d_gene: TRBD2; abundance: few; v_gene: TRBV5-1; j_gene: TRBJ2-1; CDR3aa: CASSLAGWDSYNEQFF; CDR3nt: TGCGCCAGCAGCTTAGCGGGATGGGACTCCTACAATGAGCAGTTCTTC
d_gene: NA; abundance: once; v_gene: TRBV7-9; j_gene: TRBJ2-1; CDR3aa: CASSLAGADEQFF; CDR3nt: TGTGCCAGCAGCTTAGCGGGTGCGGATGAGCAGTTCTTC
d_gene: NA; abundance: NA; v_gene: TRBV5-1; j_gene: TRBJ2-5; CDR3aa: CASSLGTGIQETQYF; CDR3nt: TGCGCCAGCAGCTTGGGAACAGGGATCCAAGAGACCCAGTACTTC
d_gene: TRBD2; abundance: NA; v_gene: TRBV7-9; j_gene: TRBJ2-7; CDR3aa: CASSLLAGGKLAYEQYF; CDR3nt: TGTGCCAGCAGCTTGCTAGCGGGAGGGAAATTAGCCTACGAGCAGTACTTC
d_gene: TRBD2; abundance: NA; v_gene: TRBV6-1; j_gene: TRBJ2-7; CDR3aa: CASSDQGLAGVEQYF; CDR3nt: TGTGCCAGCAGTGACCAGGGACTAGCGGGAGTGGAGCAGTACTTC
d_gene: NA; abundance: NA; v_gene: TRBV23-1; j_gene: TRBJ1-5; CDR3aa: CASSLDPGSHNQPQHF; CDR3nt: TGCGCCAGCAGTCTGGACCCAGGGTCCCACAATCAGCCCCAGCATTTT
d_gene: NA; abundance: few; v_gene: TRBV6-5; j_gene: TRBJ1-1; CDR3aa: CASNDGGTNTEAFF; CDR3nt: TGTGCCAGCAACGACGGGGGAACGAACACTGAAGCTTTCTTT
d_gene: TRBD2; abundance: NA; v_gene: TRBV5-1; j_gene: TRBJ2-7; CDR3aa: CASSLEGLAYEQYF; CDR3nt: TGCGCCAGCAGCTTGGAAGGACTAGCATACGAGCAGTACTTC
d_gene: TRBD1; abundance: NA; v_gene: TRBV18; j_gene: TRBJ2-2; CDR3aa: CASSPQGALTGELFF; CDR3nt: TGTGCCAGCTCCCCACAGGGGGCGCTTACCGGGGAGCTGTTTTTT
d_gene: TRBD2; abundance: NA; v_gene: TRBV2; j_gene: TRBJ2-7; CDR3aa: CASSYGLSGRVPYEQYF; CDR3nt: TGTGCCAGCAGTTACGGTTTGAGCGGGAGGGTCCCTTACGAGCAGTACTTC
d_gene: NA; abundance: NA; v_gene: TRBV19; j_gene: TRBJ2-5; CDR3aa: CASSIRGYQETQYF; CDR3nt: TGTGCCAGTAGTATTAGAGGGTACCAAGAGACCCAGTACTTC
d_gene: TRBD2; abundance: NA; v_gene: TRBV9; j_gene: TRBJ2-1; CDR3aa: CASSIMTSGSLNEQFF; CDR3nt: TGTGCCAGCAGCATTATGACTAGCGGGAGTTTGAATGAGCAGTTCTTC